The sequence of this T cell receptor (beta chain) was determined in a study of CD8 T cell repertoires and HIV-1 epitope variants. On the study more broadly: IL-2, IL-7 and IL-15 were added on days 3 and 7 of approximately 10-day cultures.

General study points: Roughly nine TCR beta clonotypes were antigen-specific, more than five apparently recognizing autologous or escape variants.

This clone was found many times. Its antigen is not known. The protocol was immunoSEQ multiplex PCR, while the TCRdb copy is restricted to in-frame clones and leaves out a portion. The profile shows over 90,000 clones, almost 75% of them singletons. The source of this sequence is a male donor with HIV. Sequenced: uncultured baseline CD8+ T cells from peripheral blood mononuclear cells (PBMCs).

The DNA for the CDR3 is TGTGCCAGCAGTCCATGGACTAGCGGGAGTCTCTACAATGAGCAGTTCTTC. Its protein product is CASSPWTSGSLYNEQFF. The chain recombines TRBV28 with TRBJ2-1, with 13 bases that match TRBD2. Unmatched junction bases numbered 7, after V lost 5 bases and J lost 3 bases. Germline lookup yields CDR1 MDHEN and CDR2 SYDVKM. The CDR3 has 17 residues.